Within the sample, the clone carrying this T cell receptor (beta chain) is large. Its target is not known. Trimming took 0 bases from V and 6 from J, leaving 10 bases between them. Germline CDR1 reads LGHNA; CDR2 reads YNFKEQ. This CDR3 region has 14 residues. This entry belongs to a study of vaccination effects on CD4 cells after COVID-19. Expansion with viral peptide pools was applied to antigen-specific CD4+ T cells by the ViraFEST assay prior to sequencing. Following 10 days of culture, CD4+ T cells were isolated. Vaccine recipients lacked prior SARS-CoV-2 infection and had negative nucleocapsid antibodies. Generated by immunoSEQ multiplex PCR, the TCRdb table keeps only in-frame clones and is missing some. The table lists tens of thousands of clones, under 70% of them singletons, with under 15% in the top ten.

This TCR came from a human donor who received a COVID-19 vaccine. The sequencing used CD4+ T cells from PBMCs cultured with HCoV-OC43 spike peptides, collected before COVID-19 vaccination. Subset reported: HCoV-OC43 spike overlapping peptide pool stimulation. The rearrangement joins TRBV4-2 to TRBJ2-3; D is undetermined. The CDR3 sequence: CASSQDSTRDTQYF. The CDR3, as DNA: TGTGCCAGCAGCCAAGATTCGACGCGGGATACGCAGTATTTT.